This T cell receptor (beta chain) was sequenced during a study of blood T cell repertoires in COVID-19. Study-level information: COVID-19 samples, acute and convalescent, were from the United States, Italy and Spain.

In the source study's methods: Reference gene primers were amplified, and this amplification served to estimate nucleated cell counts. The protocol was immunoSEQ multiplex PCR, while the TCRdb copy is restricted to in-frame clones and leaves out a portion. The DNA gave D and trimming, while V, J and clone size come from that table. Of around 360,000 clones listed, 70% to 90% were seen once; the top ten hold more than 9%. This clone was recorded once. Germline CDR1 reads MGHRA; CDR2 reads YSYEKL. This CDR3 spans 19 amino acids. V shed 1 base, J shed 0 bases, and the junction held 8 bases outside the gene matches.

The chain employs TRBV4-1 and TRBJ2-2, with 10 bases aligning to TRBD2. This receptor was identified in a woman in her 30s with COVID-19, enrolled during active disease. Sequencing was carried out using peripheral blood. The CDR3 region is CASSQGASGRVANTGELFF. CDR3 DNA sequence: TGCGCCAGCAGCCAAGGGGCCAGCGGGAGGGTCGCGAACACCGGGGAGCTGTTTTTT.